The 22 T cell receptor beta chains listed next were all sequenced from one sample in a study of blood T cell repertoires in COVID-19 (dated by TCRdb to the early 2020s). Library generation was performed with the immunoSEQ multiplex PCR assay. As stored in TCRdb, this immuneACCESS dataset retains in-frame rearrangements with V and J assigned. A fraction of the clones does not appear; measured against another copy, unresolved V genes explain less than half of the discrepancy, and the remainder lacks a known reason. This sample holds 250,000 or so clones; about 82% were observed only once. In total, the top ten clones hold roughly 6.4% of the sample. Sequences were obtained from peripheral blood. The receptors here all came from a woman between 55 and 75 years old with active or convalescent COVID-19.

The V gene is TRBV5-1, the J gene TRBJ2-1, with 10 bases aligning to TRBD2. In germline, CDR1 is SGHRS, CDR2 YFSETQ. This CDR3 region has 19 residues. J lost 1 base, V lost 0 bases, and 10 bases had no gene match. The DNA of the CDR3 is TGCGCCAGCAGCTTGGCCCCTAGCGGGGGCCCAAGTTCCTACAATGAGCAGTTCTTC. It yields the protein CASSLAPSGGPSSYNEQFF.

The CDR3 bases are TGTGCCAGCAGTTACTCGCACAGGGGGGGTTCACCCCTCCACTTT. It specifies CASSYSHRGGSPLHF. The V gene is TRBV6-5, the J gene TRBJ1-6, with 8 nucleotides matching TRBD1. Germline CDR1 MNHEY, CDR2 SVGAGI. This CDR3 has 15 amino acids. Trimming took 0 bases from V and 9 from J; bases not matched to a gene: 4.

This clone has only a few counts. This chain joins TRBV12-3 or TRBV12-4 and TRBJ1-2; D is unresolved. The V end lost 6 bases, the J end lost 6 bases, and 11 bases lay between the germline ends. The CDR3 loop spans 12 amino acids. The chain's CDR3 is CASSPDGDGYTF. CDR3 coding DNA: TGTGCCAGCAGCCCAGACGGGGATGGCTACACCTTC.

The rearrangement joins TRBV20-1 to TRBJ1-2; the D is unclear. Germline loops: CDR1 DFQATT, CDR2 SNEGSKA (reference sequence). Trimming pared 3 bases from V and 4 bases from J, leaving 12 bases between. This CDR3 region has 13 residues. The CDR3 protein is CSASLRTGYGYTF. Here the CDR3 DNA reads TGCAGTGCTAGTCTCAGAACGGGCTATGGCTACACCTTC.

The chain uses TRBV29-1 and TRBJ1-1; a possible D gene is TRBD1 (5 bases). Germline CDR1 is SQVTM and CDR2 is ANQGSEA. CDR3 length: 12 residues. Trimming removed 4 bases at V and 8 bases at J, with 14 bases between. The CDR3 reads CSVGAGGAEAFF. CDR3 nucleotide sequence: TGCAGCGTTGGGGCGGGGGGAGCCGAAGCTTTCTTT.

CDR3 protein: CASSDDRAGEQYF. CDR3 coding DNA: TGTGCCAGCAGCGACGACAGGGCTGGGGAGCAGTACTTC. The chain joins TRBV11-3 to TRBJ2-7; 7 bases agree with TRBD1. Germline CDR1 reads SGHNT; CDR2 reads YENEEA. V trimming: 5 bases; J trimming: 7 bases; junction bases outside the gene matches: 8. The CDR3 runs to 13 residues.

The genes are TRBV15 and TRBJ1-1; D is possibly TRBD1 (6 bases). The V and J ends lost 5 bases and 4 bases respectively, with 11 bases between them. There are 13 residues in the CDR3. Germline CDR1 and CDR2: LNHNV and YYDKDF (reference sequence). The CDR3 DNA is TGTGCCACCAGCGCGACAGGCCTCACTGAAGCTTTCTTT. This encodes CATSATGLTEAFF.

V usage is TRBV11-2 and J usage is TRBJ1-3; D remains ambiguous. Trimming shortened V by 4 bases and J by 3 bases, and 19 bases separated the two germline ends. The CDR3 length is 17 residues. CDR1 and CDR2 from the germline V gene are SGHAT and FQNNGV. CDR3 nucleotide sequence: TGTGCCAGCAGCTCCCTCCGGGCCGGAGGAGGTGGAAACACCATATATTTT. Translated: CASSSLRAGGGGNTIYF. Drawing the rest from reference TRBV11-2 and TRBJ1-3, the complete variable domain is EAGVAQSPRYKIIEKRQSVAFWCNPISGHATLYWYQQILGQGPKLLIQFQNNGVVDDSQLPKDRFSAERLKGVDSTLKIQPAKLEDSAVYLCASSSLRAGGGGNTIYFGEGSWLTVV.

This clone has just one count. The V and J genes are TRBV13 and TRBJ2-5, with 11 bases fitting TRBD2. V lost 4 bases to trimming and J lost 1 base; unmatched junction nucleotides: 5. The CDR3 extends over 16 amino acids. Germline lookup yields CDR1 PRHDT and CDR2 FYEKMQ (reference sequence). The CDR3 protein is CASSSTSGESQETQYF. CDR3 coding DNA: TGTGCCAGCAGCTCGACTAGCGGGGAATCCCAAGAGACCCAGTACTTC.

The J gene is TRBJ2-3, the V gene TRBV25-1; the match to TRBD1 covers 9 bases. From germline, CDR1 is MGHDK and CDR2 SYGVNS. The CDR3 consists of 14 residues. V lost 4 bases to trimming and J lost 5 bases; unmatched junction nucleotides: 4. The CDR3: CASSVGQGGDTQYF. The CDR3 bases are TGTGCCAGCAGTGTGGGACAGGGAGGAGATACGCAGTATTTT.

This clone was observed once. This chain connects TRBV18 to TRBJ1-2; D may be TRBD1 (5 bases). CDR3 size: 17 residues. Germline assignment: CDR1 KGHSH and CDR2 LQKENI. V lost 0 bases and J lost 0, with 14 bases in between. In nucleotides, the CDR3 is TGTGCCAGCTCACCACCGATTGGGCAGACAGCTAACTATGGCTACACCTTC. This encodes CASSPPIGQTANYGYTF.

The DNA of the CDR3 is TGCGCCAGCAGCTGGGGAATAGCGGATGAAGACAATGAGCAGTTCTTC. Residues: CASSWGIADEDNEQFF. The V call is TRBV5-1, the J call TRBJ2-1; a possible D gene is TRBD2 (6 bases). Germline V CDR1 and CDR2: SGHRS, YFSETQ. V dropped 3 bases and J dropped 5 bases, with 18 bases sitting between them. The CDR3 loop spans 16 amino acids. Filled out from reference TRBV5-1 and TRBJ2-1, the complete variable domain reads KAGVTQTPRYLIKTRGQQVTLSCSPISGHRSVSWYQQTPGQGLQFLFEYFSETQRNKGNFPGRFSGRQFSNSRSEMNVSTLELGDSALYLCASSWGIADEDNEQFFGPGTRLTVL.

The chain is built from TRBV6-2 or TRBV6-3 and TRBJ1-5, with D maybe TRBD1 (5 bases). Germline loops: CDR1 MNHEY, CDR2 SVGEGT. This CDR3 has 14 amino acids. The V end was cut by 0 bases, the J end by 7 bases, with 10 bases between. In DNA form, the CDR3 reads TGTGCCAGCAGTTACTCAGCGGGACTACAGCCCCAGCATTTT. Encoded protein: CASSYSAGLQPQHF.

J is TRBJ2-2 and V is TRBV7-9, with D uncertain. Germline-derived CDR1 and CDR2 are SEHNR and FQNEAQ (reference sequence). The length of the CDR3 is 16 residues. Deletions cut 5 bases from V and 5 bases from J, with 18 bases between. The CDR3 sequence is CASSLPSTPRTGELFF. The CDR3, as DNA: TGTGCCAGCAGCCTCCCTTCAACCCCGAGGACCGGGGAGCTGTTTTTT.

The chain has TRBV10-3 and TRBJ1-1; tentatively, D is TRBD1 (6 bases). V gave up 0 bases and J gave up 3 bases, with 8 bases separating them. The length of the CDR3 is 14 residues. Looked up from germline, CDR1 is ENHRY and CDR2 is SYGVKD. As DNA, the CDR3 is TGTGCCATCAGTGAGTCAGGGGGGGACACTGAAGCTTTCTTT. This encodes CAISESGGDTEAFF.

This clone was recorded at least ten times. The V gene is TRBV10-3, the J gene TRBJ1-2; 7 bases are a match to TRBD1. The V and J ends lost 4 bases and 4 bases, in that order; junction bases with no gene match: 12. Germline assignment: CDR1 ENHRY and CDR2 SYGVKD. This CDR3 has 16 amino acids. This chain's CDR3 is CAISADRDGLGYGYTF. Here the CDR3 DNA reads TGTGCCATCAGTGCTGACAGGGACGGTCTTGGCTATGGCTACACCTTC.

This clone was counted a few times. This chain joins TRBV7-9 and TRBJ2-5; a weak D match, TRBD1 (6 bases). The CDR3 is 15 residues long. Trimming took 4 bases from V and 1 from J, leaving 13 bases between them. Per germline, CDR1 SEHNR and CDR2 FQNEAQ (reference sequence). For the CDR3, the DNA is TGTGCCAGCAGCTACGCGACAGGCAGCCAAGAGACCCAGTACTTC. It codes for CASSYATGSQETQYF.

The rearrangement links TRBV5-1 to TRBJ1-3; D is perhaps TRBD1 (6 bases). The V end was cut by 4 bases, the J end by 8 bases, with 13 bases between. Per the germline V gene, CDR1 is SGHRS and CDR2 is YFSETQ. CDR3 length: 13 amino acids. CDR3 residues: CASSLQTGDTIYF. In DNA, the CDR3 is TGCGCCAGCAGCCTACAGACAGGTGACACCATATATTTT.

The V gene is TRBV5-4, the J gene TRBJ1-1; 7 bases map to TRBD1. The V segment lost 5 bases and the J segment 0 bases; nucleotides outside the gene matches: 1. The CDR3 loop spans 13 amino acids. Germline V gene data show CDR1 as SGHNT and CDR2 as YYREEE (reference sequence). This chain's CDR3 is CASSGQVNTEAFF. CDR3 DNA: TGTGCCAGCAGTGGACAGGTGAACACTGAAGCTTTCTTT. Together with reference TRBV5-4 and TRBJ1-1, the CDR3 gives the full variable domain: ETGVTQSPTHLIKTRGQQVTLRCSSQSGHNTVSWYQQALGQGPQFIFQYYREEENGRGNFPPRFSGLQFPNYSSELNVNALELDDSALYLCASSGQVNTEAFFGQGTRLTVV.

The V and J genes are TRBV9 and TRBJ2-7, with D maybe TRBD1 (6 bases). Germline loops: CDR1 SGDLS, CDR2 YYNGEE. The CDR3 loop spans 14 amino acids. V was clipped by 1 base and J by 0 bases, with 8 bases between them. The CDR3 region has the DNA TGTGCCAGCAGCGTAAGGGACACCTCCTACGAGCAGTACTTC. Translation: CASSVRDTSYEQYF.

The V and J genes are TRBV5-1 and TRBJ1-2; 10 bases align to TRBD1. The CDR3 consists of 15 residues. Germline V gene sequence: CDR1 SGHRS, CDR2 YFSETQ. After removal of 1 base from V and 5 bases from J, the junction contained 5 bases not matched to a gene. The DNA for the CDR3 is TGCGCCAGCAGCTTGTTCTCGGGACAGGGGTATGGCTACACCTTC. It is translated as CASSLFSGQGYGYTF.

The chain links TRBV2 to TRBJ1-2, with 8 bases identical to TRBD1. The CDR3 extends over 15 amino acids. Per the germline V gene, CDR1 is SNHLY and CDR2 is FYNNEI. V dropped 2 bases and J dropped 5; count of bases not matched to a gene: 7. This CDR3 is CASSERAGGGYGYTF. In nucleotides, the CDR3 is TGTGCCAGCAGTGAACGGGCAGGGGGCGGATATGGCTACACCTTC.